This is a list of T cell receptor beta chains from one sample in a study of cytomegalovirus exposure and HLA in healthy donors. Profiling relied on immunoSEQ multiplex PCR, and the TCRdb table lists in-frame clones only, not all of them. Among 230,000 or so clones, about 90% were seen once, and the ten largest hold about 1.7%. Sequenced material: PBMCs. These receptors were collected from a girl aged 2-15 years in good health and CMV-seronegative. The CDR3 runs from the conserved cysteine through the conserved F or W. The D gene is left open where the match is weak. The size of a clone is reported for some rows only, either as once, few or many, or as a class for expanded clones.

>TRBD1|TRBV6-6|.|TRBJ1-2
CASSSPGTGIYGYTF
TGTGCCAGCAGTTCCCCAGGGACAGGGATCTATGGCTACACCTTC
>.|TRBV6-1|.|TRBJ2-7
CASSEWQGAQVEQYF
TGTGCCAGCAGTGAGTGGCAGGGTGCCCAAGTGGAGCAGTACTTC
>.|TRBV5-1|.|TRBJ2-1
CASNTGNEQFF
TGCGCCAGCAACACAGGGAATGAGCAGTTCTTC
>.|TRBV4-1|.|TRBJ2-7
CASSQGGHEQYF
TGCGCCAGCAGCCAAGGGGGCCACGAGCAGTACTTC
>TRBD1|TRBV5-4|.|TRBJ1-6
CASSVGGTGTLRAPLHF
TGTGCCAGCAGCGTGGGGGGGACAGGGACCCTTAGGGCACCTCTCCACTTT
>TRBD2|TRBV7-8|once|TRBJ2-5
CASSLTLPGTSLETQYF
TGTGCCAGCAGTCTTACCCTCCCCGGGACTAGCTTAGAGACCCAGTACTTC
>.|TRBV7-9|once|TRBJ1-2
CASSLEGRYGYTF
TGTGCCAGCAGCTTGGAAGGGAGGTATGGCTACACCTTC
>TRBD1|TRBV13|.|TRBJ2-7
CASRGQGAYEQYF
TGTGCCAGCAGAGGACAGGGCGCCTACGAGCAGTACTTC
>TRBD1|TRBV9|.|TRBJ1-1
CASSVGTVPNTEAFF
TGTGCCAGCAGCGTCGGGACAGTCCCGAACACTGAAGCTTTCTTT
>.|TRBV23-1|few|TRBJ1-5
CASSQDSGQRDQPQHF
TGCGCCAGCAGCCAAGATTCTGGACAGCGCGATCAGCCCCAGCATTTT
>.|TRBV27|.|TRBJ1-6
CASSLSRAGNSPLHF
TGTGCCAGCAGTTTATCGAGGGCAGGAAATTCACCCCTCCACTTT
>TRBD1|TRBV9|few|TRBJ1-1
CASSAGQDEAFF
TGTGCCAGCAGTGCTGGACAGGACGAAGCTTTCTTT
>.|TRBV6-6|.|TRBJ2-7
CASSSPDSYDYEQYF
TGTGCCAGCAGTTCCCCGGACAGTTATGACTACGAGCAGTACTTC
>.|TRBV19|once|TRBJ1-1
CASRWTVNTEAFF
TGTGCCAGTAGGTGGACAGTGAACACTGAAGCTTTCTTT
>.|TRBV27|.|TRBJ1-3
CASSTGISGNTIYF
TGTGCCAGCAGTACAGGGATCTCTGGAAACACCATATATTTT
>.|TRBV21-1|.|TRBJ2-5
CASSKGGRGDSQETQYF
TGTGCCAGCAGCAAAGGAGGCAGGGGAGATAGCCAAGAGACCCAGTACTTC
>TRBD2|TRBV5-1|few|TRBJ2-2
CASSFDVAGLAGGELFF
TGCGCCAGCAGCTTTGATGTTGCCGGACTAGCAGGAGGGGAGCTGTTTTTT
>.|TRBV7-6|.|TRBJ1-6
CASSLDASNSPLHF
TGTGCCAGCAGCTTAGACGCGTCTAATTCACCCCTCCACTTT
>TRBD1|TRBV18|.|TRBJ1-6
CASSPLGQGNSPLHF
TGTGCCAGCTCACCTTTAGGACAGGGTAATTCACCCCTCCACTTT
>.|TRBV4-1|few|TRBJ1-5
CASSQDVEQGNQPQHF
TGCGCCAGCAGCCAAGATGTTGAACAGGGCAATCAGCCCCAGCATTTT